This TCR beta chain was obtained from a study of OX40 agonist ivuxolimab in advanced cancers. This CDR3 comprises 14 residues. Only in-frame clones appear in the TCRdb table, and some are missing; sequencing was by immunoSEQ multiplex PCR. The table records fewer than 75,000 clones, 87% of them present only once. The sample consisted of CD4+ or CD8+ T cells sorted from blood, taken in a trial of the OX40 agonist ivuxolimab. The rearrangement joins TRBV21-1 to TRBJ1-1; TRBD1, the table's D call, was not compared with the DNA. TRBV21-1 is a recognized pseudogene. This receptor was obtained from an adult with an advanced solid tumor such as melanoma, head and neck, liver or kidney cancer. The CDR3 DNA reads as TGTGCCAGCAGGGTAGGGGGTAGTCGCACTGAAGCTTTCTTT. It specifies CASRVGGSRTEAFF.